This is a list of T cell receptor beta chains from one sample in a study of blood T cell repertoires in COVID-19. Method: immunoSEQ multiplex PCR; TCRdb's copy keeps in-frame clones and lacks some. The sample carries about 73,000 clones, 80% to 90% recorded once. The sequencing input was peripheral blood. These receptors were collected from a man at least 80 years old with acute or convalescent COVID-19. CDR3s include the opening cysteine and the closing phenylalanine or tryptophan. D genes are given only for firm matches. Only some rows state a clone size, as once, few, many or a class for expanded clones.

cdr3_aa cdr3_nt j_call cdr3_length v_call d_call clone_size
CASSSRQGSQDSYNEQFF TGTGCCAGCAGCTCCCGACAGGGATCCCAAGACTCCTACAATGAGCAGTTCTTC TRBJ2-1 18 TRBV7-8 TRBD1 NA
CASRRTLNTEAFF TGTGCCAGCAGAAGGACTCTGAACACTGAAGCTTTCTTT TRBJ1-1 13 TRBV2 NA few
CAWSGGHLYGYTF TGTGCCTGGAGTGGTGGGCACCTATATGGCTACACCTTC TRBJ1-2 13 TRBV30 NA NA
CASTKLADTDTQYF TGCGCCAGCACCAAACTAGCGGACACAGATACGCAGTATTTT TRBJ2-3 14 TRBV5-1 TRBD2 NA
CASSSTGYNTQYF TGTGCCAGCAGCTCAACAGGGTACAATACGCAGTATTTT TRBJ2-3 13 TRBV7-9 NA NA
CASSSRDRGPYEQYF TGTGCCAGCAGTTCCCGGGACAGGGGGCCCTACGAGCAGTACTTC TRBJ2-7 15 TRBV6-2/TRBV6-3 TRBD1 once
CATSRDLYGYTF TGTGCCACCAGCAGAGATTTATATGGCTACACCTTC TRBJ1-2 12 TRBV15 NA NA
CASSKGQGYYGYTF TGCGCCAGCAGCAAGGGACAGGGATACTACGGCTACACCTTC TRBJ1-2 14 TRBV5-1 TRBD1 NA
CASSEGLAGFYEQYF TGCGCCAGCAGCGAAGGACTAGCGGGATTCTACGAGCAGTACTTC TRBJ2-7 15 TRBV4-1 TRBD2 NA
CASSEQGNEKLFF TGTGCCAGCAGTGAACAGGGAAATGAAAAACTGTTTTTT TRBJ1-4 13 TRBV6-1 NA NA
CAISDPRGTGNTEAFF TGTGCCATCAGTGACCCGAGAGGGACAGGGAACACTGAAGCTTTCTTT TRBJ1-1 16 TRBV10-3 TRBD1 NA
CASSGLLYEQYF TGTGCCAGCAGTGGACTGCTCTACGAGCAGTACTTC TRBJ2-7 12 TRBV2 NA NA
CASSDPGIQGNTIYF TGCGCCAGCAGTGACCCCGGGATTCAAGGAAACACCATATATTTT TRBJ1-3 15 TRBV10-1 NA few
CASSYIPGQGAVDTEAFF TGTGCCAGTAGTTACATTCCGGGACAGGGGGCCGTGGACACTGAAGCTTTCTTT TRBJ1-1 18 TRBV19 TRBD1 NA
CASLPGGTEAFF TGTGCCAGCCTGCCGGGGGGCACTGAAGCTTTCTTT TRBJ1-1 12 TRBV12-3/TRBV12-4 NA NA
CASSQGGQGGSGANVLTF TGCGCCAGCAGCCAAGGGGGACAGGGTGGATCTGGGGCCAACGTCCTGACTTTC TRBJ2-6 18 TRBV4-1 TRBD1 NA
CASSLALRSPLHF TGTGCCAGCAGTTTAGCGCTACGCTCACCCCTCCACTTT TRBJ1-6 13 TRBV12-3/TRBV12-4 NA once
CASSEWGLDGYTF TGTGCCAGCAGTGAATGGGGGCTCGATGGCTACACCTTC TRBJ1-2 13 TRBV2 NA NA
CASSSGQINQPQHF TGTGCCAGCAGTTCCGGACAGATCAATCAGCCCCAGCATTTT TRBJ1-5 14 TRBV27 NA NA
CASTAGTGIGYTF TGTGCCAGCACCGCCGGGACAGGGATTGGCTACACCTTC TRBJ1-2 13 TRBV6-5 TRBD1 NA
CASSDSRVNTGELFF TGTGCCAGCAGTGACTCGCGAGTGAACACCGGGGAGCTGTTTTTT TRBJ2-2 15 TRBV6-4 NA NA
CASSRTTHSRQGAGYGYTF TGTGCCAGCAGTCGCACAACCCACTCACGACAGGGGGCGGGCTATGGCTACACCTTC TRBJ1-2 19 TRBV28 TRBD1 NA
CASSVQGNSPLHF TGCGCCAGCAGTGTACAGGGGAATTCACCCCTCCACTTT TRBJ1-6 13 TRBV10-2 TRBD1 once
CAISPDSKETQYF TGTGCCATCAGTCCCGACAGCAAAGAGACCCAGTACTTC TRBJ2-5 13 TRBV10-3 NA once
CASSERRVNIQYF TGTGCCAGCAGTGAGAGGCGCGTAAACATTCAGTACTTC TRBJ2-4 13 TRBV6-1 NA NA
CASSLAGGFYGYTF TGTGCCAGCAGCTTGGCCGGGGGATTCTATGGCTACACCTTC TRBJ1-2 14 TRBV5-4 NA once
CASRGDRGSEKLFF TGTGCCAGCAGAGGTGACAGGGGAAGTGAAAAACTGTTTTTT TRBJ1-4 14 TRBV2 TRBD1 once
CASSGQGATDTQYF TGTGCCAGCAGTGGACAGGGGGCCACAGATACGCAGTATTTT TRBJ2-3 14 TRBV2 TRBD1 NA
CASSAAPDRSAGELFF TGCGCCAGCAGCGCTGCCCCTGACAGGTCGGCCGGGGAGCTGTTTTTT TRBJ2-2 16 TRBV5-1 NA NA
CASSPTVGSTEAFF TGTGCCAGCTCACCGACAGTTGGTAGCACTGAAGCTTTCTTT TRBJ1-1 14 TRBV18 NA NA
CAISDSRTESYEQYF TGTGCCATCAGTGATTCTCGGACAGAATCCTACGAGCAGTACTTC TRBJ2-7 15 TRBV10-3 NA once
CASSVGLPTIYEQYF TGCGCCAGCAGTGTGGGACTCCCCACAATCTACGAGCAGTACTTC TRBJ2-7 15 TRBV10-2 NA NA
CASSVGYKQGRHGNTIYF TGTGCCAGCAGCGTAGGGTACAAACAGGGCCGTCATGGAAACACCATATATTTT TRBJ1-3 18 TRBV9 NA NA
CSVITGTNTEAFF TGCAGCGTGATAACAGGGACGAACACTGAAGCTTTCTTT TRBJ1-1 13 TRBV29-1 NA few
CASSVSGTGANEQYF TGTGCCAGCAGCGTTTCCGGGACAGGGGCGAACGAGCAGTACTTC TRBJ2-7 15 TRBV9 TRBD1 NA
CASSLEGRGFDEQYF TGCGCCAGCAGCTTGGAAGGCAGGGGGTTTGACGAGCAGTACTTC TRBJ2-7 15 TRBV5-1 TRBD1 once
CASSQVAGGPYEQYF TGCGCCAGCAGCCAAGTAGCGGGAGGGCCCTACGAGCAGTACTTC TRBJ2-7 15 TRBV4-1 TRBD2 NA
CASSLALAGSSYEQYF TGTGCCAGCAGCTTAGCACTAGCGGGATCTTCCTACGAGCAGTACTTC TRBJ2-7 16 TRBV7-9 TRBD2 NA
CAWRWGGTGSSPLHF TGTGCCTGGAGGTGGGGGGGGACAGGGAGTTCACCCCTCCACTTT TRBJ1-6 15 TRBV30 TRBD1 NA
CASRTDRTETQYF TGTGCCAGCAGGACGGACAGGACGGAGACCCAGTACTTC TRBJ2-5 13 TRBV2 TRBD1 NA
CASSLTRQNTEAFF TGTGCCAGTAGTCTGACGCGGCAGAACACTGAAGCTTTCTTT TRBJ1-1 14 TRBV19 NA NA
CASSGKLAGDEETQYF TGCGCCAGCAGCGGGAAACTAGCGGGGGATGAAGAGACCCAGTACTTC TRBJ2-5 16 TRBV5-1 TRBD2 NA
CASSLVQVETQYF TGTGCCAGCAGCTTAGTCCAGGTCGAGACCCAGTACTTC TRBJ2-5 13 TRBV7-8 NA NA